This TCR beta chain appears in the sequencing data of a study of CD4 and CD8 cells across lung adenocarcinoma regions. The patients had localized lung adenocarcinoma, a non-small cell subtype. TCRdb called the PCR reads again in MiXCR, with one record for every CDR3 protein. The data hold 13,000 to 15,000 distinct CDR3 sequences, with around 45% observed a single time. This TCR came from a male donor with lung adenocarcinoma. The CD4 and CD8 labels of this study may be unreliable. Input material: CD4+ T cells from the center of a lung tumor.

The CDR3 DNA sequence: TGTGCCAGCAGTTTAGTCGGGACAGCCCTCAAAAACATTCAGTACTTC. Its translation is CASSLVGTALKNIQYF. This chain joins TRBV27 and TRBJ2-4, with 7 nucleotides matching TRBD1. This CDR3 comprises 16 residues. With 2 bases clipped from V and 3 bases from J, the junction kept 7 bases outside the gene matches. Looked up from germline, CDR1 is MNHEY and CDR2 is SMNVEV (reference sequence).